One sample yielded the 6 T cell receptor beta chains listed below, sequenced in a study of T cell repertoires in cytomegalovirus infection (dated by TCRdb to about 2019). The meaning of the sample's treatment or condition label: in vitro stimulation with specific CMV peptide epitopes to enrich CMV-specific T cells. The antigens for these receptors are not known. Sequencing was performed on an Illumina HiSeq 1500. Through fastp at Q25 and MiXCR, TCRdb rebuilt clones from the public reads, retaining in-frame beta chains. Identical CDR3 protein sequences are pooled into one entry, listed with their most common genes and DNA. This sample lists about 400,000 distinct CDR3 sequences; roughly a third were detected once. Clones ranked in the top ten supply about 13% of the sample. Specimen: cultured PBMCs, collected from culture after CMV antigen stimulation. These receptors all come from a human donor in good health (CMV status not recorded). Some clones in this sample may be carry-over from other donors' samples.

The sample holds many counts of this clonotype. The chain recombines TRBV7-2 with TRBJ2-5, with unresolved D. The CDR3 has 13 amino acids. Between the trimmed V and J ends, which lost 0 bases and 10 bases, there was a span of 12 bases. Germline CDR1 reads SGHTA; CDR2 reads FQGNSA. DNA for the CDR3: TGTGCCAGCAGCTTAGCGGGGTTTCTTTTCCAGTACTTC. Its translation is CASSLAGFLFQYF.

V gene TRBV28 combines with J gene TRBJ1-3; a weak D match, TRBD1 (5 bases). This CDR3 has 17 amino acids. Per germline, CDR1 MDHEN and CDR2 SYDVKM. The ends were cut back, 8 bases at V and 1 base at J, with 21 bases in the middle. The CDR3 loop is CASHQILDSSSGNTIYF. The CDR3 bases are TGTGCCAGCCACCAAATCCTAGACAGCAGTTCTGGAAACACCATATATTTT.

This clonotype has just a few counts. This sequence joins TRBV7-2 and TRBJ1-3; D not resolved. Germline assignment: CDR1 SGHTA and CDR2 FQGNSA. Trimming cost V 5 bases and J 10 bases, with 15 bases left between them. The CDR3 runs 13 residues. The CDR3 nucleotides read TGTGCCAGCAGCCCTGGCGGGGTTTGGACCATATATTTT. Its translation: CASSPGGVWTIYF.

This clonotype was recorded many times. CDR3 coding DNA: TGTGCCAGCAGCCTCGGGACCCCGGCTGATACGCAGTATTTT. Amino acid sequence: CASSLGTPADTQYF. V is TRBV7-9 and J is TRBJ2-3, with D perhaps being TRBD1 or TRBD2 (5 bases each). The CDR3 totals 14 residues. Trimming shortened V by 5 bases and J by 6 bases, and 15 bases separated the two germline ends. Per germline, CDR1 SEHNR and CDR2 FQNEAQ (reference sequence).

This clonotype was seen only a few times. The chain is built from TRBV20-1 and TRBJ2-7; perhaps TRBD1 as D (6 bases). The V gene lost 5 bases and the J gene lost 6 bases, with 17 bases spanning the gap. Per the germline V gene, CDR1 is DFQATT and CDR2 is SNEGSKA (reference sequence). CDR3 length: 13 residues. CDR3 in DNA: TGCAGTGCTCTCGACCCAGGGGTAGGCGAGCAGTACTTC. This encodes CSALDPGVGEQYF.

The genes are TRBV28 and TRBJ2-1; 14 bases align to TRBD2. The CDR3 has 16 amino acids. Germline assignment: CDR1 MDHEN and CDR2 SYDVKM. The J segment lost 7 bases and the V segment lost 4 bases, leaving 6 bases of the junction unmatched. The CDR3 coding sequence is TGTGCCAGCAGTTCCCCCCGGACTAGCGGGGGGAATGAGCAGTTCTTC. It specifies CASSSPRTSGGNEQFF.